The present entry profiles one T cell receptor beta chain with its context. Its target is unknown. These gene names are mouse names. The read falls 4 residues short of the CDR3 end, and the missing part is taken from the germline J gene. These data belong to a study of CD8+ T cells in alopecia areata. Across the study: Female roughly 7-10-week-old C3H/HeJ recipients received skin from 6-12-month-old C3H/HeJ graft donors with spontaneous alopecia.

In each case, RNA was isolated and then reverse transcribed into cDNA as the sequencing template. Clones were sequenced by immunoSEQ multiplex PCR, and TCRdb holds only the in-frame ones, with some missing. Singletons are absent from the sample, which has under 350,000 clones. Cells from pooled cutaneous lymph nodes were sorted by CD4, CD8alpha, NKG2D, NKG2ACE and other markers. J lost 4 bases, V lost 6 bases, and 6 bases had no gene match. The CDR3 extends over 14 amino acids. Regarding the study as a whole: Across lesional scalp, and particularly alopecia totalis/universalis, clonality surpassed that of normal scalp. Scalp sample sequencing also detects resident alphabeta T cells of normal skin.

Material: CD4+ T cells sorted from a lymph node. The chain uses TRBV21 and TRBJ1-1; the match to TRBD1 covers 9 bases. TRBV21 is known as an ORF, though its function is uncertain. The clonotype comes from a C3H/HeJ mouse with alopecia areata. The MHC haplotype of the strain is H2-k. CDR3 DNA, as far as it was read: TGTGCTAGCAGCACAGGGGGCAGGGGCACA. This codes for CASSTGGRGT. The complete CDR3 protein is CASSTGGRGTEVFF.